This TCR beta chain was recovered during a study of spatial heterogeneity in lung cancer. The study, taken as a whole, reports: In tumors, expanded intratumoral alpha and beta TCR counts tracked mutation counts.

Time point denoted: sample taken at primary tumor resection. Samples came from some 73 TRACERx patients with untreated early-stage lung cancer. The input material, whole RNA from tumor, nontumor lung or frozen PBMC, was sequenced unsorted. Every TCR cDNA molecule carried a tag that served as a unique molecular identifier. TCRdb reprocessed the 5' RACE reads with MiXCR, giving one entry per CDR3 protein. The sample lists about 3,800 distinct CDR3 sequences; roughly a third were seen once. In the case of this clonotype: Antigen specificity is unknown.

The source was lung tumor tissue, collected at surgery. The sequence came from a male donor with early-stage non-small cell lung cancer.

The CDR3: CASSPRGAQYF. CDR3 DNA sequence: TGTGCCAGCAGCCCTAGGGGGGCCCAGTACTTC. V gene TRBV6-6 combines with J gene TRBJ2-5; the D gene could be TRBD1 or TRBD2 (6 bases each). Germline CDR1 is MNHNY and CDR2 is SVGAGI (reference sequence). The CDR3 is 11 residues long. Trimming removed 6 bases from V and 9 bases from J, with 11 bases in between.